These T cell receptor beta chains were read from a single sample in a study of T-cell reconstitution after alpha-beta-depleted transplantation in children. TCRdb fed the PCR reads into MiXCR, producing one record per CDR3 protein. The sample lists approximately 520,000 distinct CDR3 sequences; over 25% were seen once. Source: PBMCs from the stem cell graft donor, taken from the stem cell graft. All receptors derive from a human donor who donated a stem cell graft to a child with aplastic anemia. CDR3s include the opening cysteine and the closing phenylalanine or tryptophan. D genes are given only for firm matches. For some rows the clone size is stated as once, few or many, or as a class when expanded; others skip it.

d_gene: TRBD1; abundance: few; j_gene: TRBJ1-2; v_gene: TRBV7-9; CDR3aa: CASSLRQGVYGYTF; CDR3nt: TGTGCCAGCAGCCTCCGACAGGGAGTCTATGGCTACACCTTC
d_gene: TRBD2; abundance: few; j_gene: TRBJ2-5; v_gene: TRBV7-2; CDR3aa: CASSSTSGNQETQYF; CDR3nt: TGTGCCAGCAGCTCTACTAGCGGCAACCAAGAGACCCAGTACTTC
d_gene: TRBD1; abundance: few; j_gene: TRBJ1-4; v_gene: TRBV30; CDR3aa: CAWTQGEKLFF; CDR3nt: TGTGCCTGGACACAGGGGGAAAAACTGTTTTTT
d_gene: .; abundance: .; j_gene: TRBJ1-2; v_gene: TRBV6-4; CDR3aa: CASSQGWGANYGYTF; CDR3nt: TGTGCCAGCAGTCAGGGTTGGGGGGCTAACTATGGCTACACCTTC
d_gene: TRBD2; abundance: few; j_gene: TRBJ2-5; v_gene: TRBV19; CDR3aa: CASSIGRVRETQYF; CDR3nt: TGTGCCAGTAGCATTGGGAGGGTCCGGGAGACCCAGTACTTC
d_gene: .; abundance: .; j_gene: TRBJ1-5; v_gene: TRBV20-1; CDR3aa: CSASFRGRVQPQHF; CDR3nt: TGCAGTGCTAGTTTCAGGGGTCGGGTTCAGCCCCAGCATTTT
d_gene: TRBD2; abundance: few; j_gene: TRBJ2-1; v_gene: TRBV6-2/TRBV6-3; CDR3aa: CASSPASGRLNNEQFF; CDR3nt: TGTGCCAGCAGTCCGGCTAGCGGGAGGCTCAACAATGAGCAGTTCTTC
d_gene: .; abundance: .; j_gene: TRBJ2-1; v_gene: TRBV12-3/TRBV12-4; CDR3aa: CASSPPWRPSSYNEQFF; CDR3nt: TGTGCCAGCAGTCCCCCATGGCGACCTAGCTCCTACAATGAGCAGTTCTTC
d_gene: TRBD2; abundance: .; j_gene: TRBJ2-5; v_gene: TRBV20-1; CDR3aa: CSADKTGGRETQYF; CDR3nt: TGCAGTGCTGATAAGACGGGAGGGAGGGAGACCCAGTACTTC
d_gene: TRBD1; abundance: .; j_gene: TRBJ2-5; v_gene: TRBV5-1; CDR3aa: CASSTTGVTETQYF; CDR3nt: TGCGCCAGCAGCACGACAGGGGTAACAGAGACCCAGTACTTC
d_gene: .; abundance: few; j_gene: TRBJ2-1; v_gene: TRBV6-2/TRBV6-3; CDR3aa: CASSYSWSRNEQFF; CDR3nt: TGTGCCAGCAGTTACTCGTGGAGCCGCAATGAGCAGTTCTTC
d_gene: .; abundance: .; j_gene: TRBJ1-1; v_gene: TRBV6-5; CDR3aa: CASSYSWGPNTEAFF; CDR3nt: TGTGCCAGCAGTTACTCATGGGGACCTAACACTGAAGCTTTCTTT
d_gene: TRBD1; abundance: medium-sized; j_gene: TRBJ2-1; v_gene: TRBV4-3; CDR3aa: CASSPTTGDYNEQFF; CDR3nt: TGCGCCAGCAGCCCTACGACAGGGGACTACAATGAGCAGTTCTTC
d_gene: TRBD2; abundance: few; j_gene: TRBJ2-5; v_gene: TRBV20-1; CDR3aa: CSARVSGTSGSSETQYF; CDR3nt: TGCAGTGCTAGAGTTTCGGGGACTAGCGGGAGCTCGGAGACCCAGTACTTC
d_gene: TRBD1; abundance: few; j_gene: TRBJ1-1; v_gene: TRBV10-1; CDR3aa: CASSESLQGRTEAFF; CDR3nt: TGCGCCAGCAGTGAGTCGTTACAGGGGAGGACTGAAGCTTTCTTT
d_gene: .; abundance: .; j_gene: TRBJ1-5; v_gene: TRBV7-2; CDR3aa: CASSRVGNQPQHF; CDR3nt: TGTGCCAGCAGCAGGGTGGGCAATCAGCCCCAGCATTTT
d_gene: .; abundance: .; j_gene: TRBJ1-1; v_gene: TRBV9; CDR3aa: CASSVGSRGLTEAFF; CDR3nt: TGTGCCAGCAGCGTAGGGAGCAGGGGCTTGACTGAAGCTTTCTTT
d_gene: TRBD2; abundance: .; j_gene: TRBJ2-7; v_gene: TRBV4-1; CDR3aa: CASSPSLAAIYEQYF; CDR3nt: TGCGCCAGCAGCCCAAGCCTAGCGGCTATCTACGAGCAGTACTTC
d_gene: .; abundance: few; j_gene: TRBJ1-1; v_gene: TRBV6-1; CDR3aa: CASSQLVRQTTEAFF; CDR3nt: TGTGCCAGCAGTCAACTTGTCCGACAGACCACTGAAGCTTTCTTT
d_gene: .; abundance: .; j_gene: TRBJ1-1; v_gene: TRBV20-1; CDR3aa: CSARGTAQEGIFLNTEAFF; CDR3nt: TGCAGTGCTAGAGGTACGGCACAGGAAGGTATTTTTTTGAACACTGAAGCTTTCTTT
d_gene: .; abundance: few; j_gene: TRBJ1-1; v_gene: TRBV12-3/TRBV12-4; CDR3aa: CASSLVGTNTEAFF; CDR3nt: TGTGCCAGCAGTTTAGTGGGTACGAACACTGAAGCTTTCTTT
d_gene: .; abundance: .; j_gene: TRBJ2-3; v_gene: TRBV20-1; CDR3aa: CSASPPGPDTQYF; CDR3nt: TGCAGTGCTTCTCCCCCGGGCCCAGATACGCAGTATTTT
d_gene: TRBD1; abundance: .; j_gene: TRBJ1-1; v_gene: TRBV6-1; CDR3aa: CASSQNRGSTGAFF; CDR3nt: TGTGCCAGCAGCCAAAACAGGGGAAGCACTGGAGCTTTCTTT
d_gene: .; abundance: few; j_gene: TRBJ2-5; v_gene: TRBV12-3/TRBV12-4; CDR3aa: CASSLRGTQETQYF; CDR3nt: TGTGCCAGCAGTTTGAGGGGGACCCAAGAGACCCAGTACTTC
d_gene: TRBD1; abundance: .; j_gene: TRBJ2-2; v_gene: TRBV29-1; CDR3aa: CSVRTGGFGELFF; CDR3nt: TGCAGCGTTAGGACAGGCGGGTTCGGGGAGCTGTTTTTT
d_gene: .; abundance: .; j_gene: TRBJ2-5; v_gene: TRBV10-3; CDR3aa: CAISGRIQETQYF; CDR3nt: TGTGCCATCAGTGGAAGGATCCAAGAGACCCAGTACTTC
d_gene: TRBD2; abundance: many; j_gene: TRBJ2-1; v_gene: TRBV5-1; CDR3aa: CASSWGGSGRYNEQFF; CDR3nt: TGCGCCAGCAGCTGGGGAGGTAGCGGGAGATACAATGAGCAGTTCTTC
d_gene: .; abundance: .; j_gene: TRBJ2-5; v_gene: TRBV20-1; CDR3aa: CSSPGLARQETQYF; CDR3nt: TGCAGTTCCCCCGGGCTAGCGCGCCAAGAGACCCAGTACTTC
d_gene: .; abundance: few; j_gene: TRBJ1-2; v_gene: TRBV29-1; CDR3aa: CSVDRAFPYGYTF; CDR3nt: TGCAGCGTTGATCGGGCGTTCCCTTATGGCTACACCTTC
d_gene: .; abundance: .; j_gene: TRBJ1-2; v_gene: TRBV20-1; CDR3aa: CSAPRPNYGYTF; CDR3nt: TGCAGTGCGCCGAGGCCAAACTATGGCTACACCTTC
d_gene: .; abundance: many; j_gene: TRBJ2-1; v_gene: TRBV20-1; CDR3aa: CSVSELADYNEQFF; CDR3nt: TGCAGTGTTTCCGAGTTAGCGGACTACAATGAGCAGTTCTTC
d_gene: .; abundance: few; j_gene: TRBJ2-5; v_gene: TRBV7-8; CDR3aa: CASSPGGLNGMQTQYF; CDR3nt: TGTGCCAGCAGCCCCGGAGGGCTGAACGGGATGCAGACCCAGTACTTC
d_gene: .; abundance: .; j_gene: TRBJ1-1; v_gene: TRBV28; CDR3aa: CASSVIGGGRAFF; CDR3nt: TGTGCCAGCAGTGTGATCGGGGGCGGACGAGCTTTCTTT
d_gene: .; abundance: few; j_gene: TRBJ2-4; v_gene: TRBV11-2; CDR3aa: CASSLEGTLAKNIQYF; CDR3nt: TGTGCCAGCAGCTTAGAGGGTACCCTAGCCAAAAACATTCAGTACTTC
d_gene: TRBD1; abundance: .; j_gene: TRBJ2-3; v_gene: TRBV20-1; CDR3aa: CSASPRTGSSADTQYF; CDR3nt: TGCAGTGCTTCTCCCCGGACAGGGTCATCGGCAGATACGCAGTATTTT
d_gene: .; abundance: .; j_gene: TRBJ1-5; v_gene: TRBV19; CDR3aa: CASSSAEQPQHF; CDR3nt: TGTGCCAGTAGTTCCGCCGAGCAGCCCCAGCATTTT
d_gene: .; abundance: .; j_gene: TRBJ1-1; v_gene: TRBV5-1; CDR3aa: CASTGGPNPEAFF; CDR3nt: TGCGCCAGCACCGGAGGTCCGAACCCTGAAGCTTTCTTT
d_gene: .; abundance: .; j_gene: TRBJ2-2; v_gene: TRBV5-4; CDR3aa: CASSLAGDGELFF; CDR3nt: TGTGCCAGCAGCTTGGCGGGGGACGGGGAGCTGTTTTTT
d_gene: TRBD2; abundance: .; j_gene: TRBJ2-1; v_gene: TRBV7-2; CDR3aa: CASSPREASYNEQFF; CDR3nt: TGTGCCAGCAGCCCCCGGGAGGCGTCCTACAATGAGCAGTTCTTC
d_gene: TRBD2; abundance: .; j_gene: TRBJ2-5; v_gene: TRBV7-2; CDR3aa: CASSLVSGRRQETQYF; CDR3nt: TGTGCCAGCAGCTTAGTTAGCGGGAGACGGCAAGAGACCCAGTACTTC
d_gene: TRBD1; abundance: few; j_gene: TRBJ1-1; v_gene: TRBV12-3/TRBV12-4; CDR3aa: CASRKGQGNTEAFF; CDR3nt: TGTGCCAGCAGAAAGGGACAGGGAAACACTGAAGCTTTCTTT
d_gene: .; abundance: .; j_gene: TRBJ2-7; v_gene: TRBV12-3/TRBV12-4; CDR3aa: CASSLQTDIYEQYF; CDR3nt: TGTGCCAGCAGCCTTCAGACAGATATCTACGAGCAGTACTTC
d_gene: .; abundance: .; j_gene: TRBJ2-7; v_gene: TRBV20-1; CDR3aa: CSAGTRGEQYF; CDR3nt: TGCAGTGCTGGGACGAGAGGCGAGCAGTACTTC